The 15 T cell receptor beta chains reported below all come from one sample, sequenced in a study of memory CD8 T cells in hepatitis C reinfection. TCRdb's table, derived via immunoSEQ multiplex PCR, lists solely in-frame clones and lacks some. The sample includes about 47,000 clones, around 87% of them seen just once. Indicated time point: peak reinfection, 3 to 8 weeks after reinfection detection. TCR sequencing was done directly ex vivo on sorted cells, without expansion in vitro. Sequenced material: naive CD8+ T cells sorted from blood. These receptors all stem from a man younger than 35 with hepatitis C virus infection.

This clone was seen once. CDR3 residues: CSVEERDRESNEQFF. The DNA of the CDR3 is TGCAGCGTTGAAGAGCGGGACAGAGAATCGAATGAGCAGTTCTTC. V usage is TRBV29-1 and J usage is TRBJ2-1; D may be TRBD1 (7 bases). Trimming shortened V by 0 bases and J by 7 bases, and 16 bases separated the two germline ends. This CDR3 spans 15 amino acids. In germline, CDR1 is SQVTM, CDR2 ANQGSEA.

The rearrangement uses TRBV11-2 and TRBJ1-1, with D unresolved. CDR3 length: 13 amino acids. CDR1 is SGHAT, CDR2 FQNNGV, per germline. V lost 0 bases and J 6 bases, leaving 8 bases between the germline ends. The CDR3 coding sequence is TGTGCCAGCAGCTTAGATCGGGAGGCTGAAGCTTTCTTT. Protein sequence: CASSLDREAEAFF.

The CDR3 nucleotides read TGTGCCAGCAGCGCAAAGTTGGGGCGGGGGGGCCCGGATGAGCAGTTCTTC. Amino acid sequence: CASSAKLGRGGPDEQFF. This chain uses TRBV9 with TRBJ2-1, with TRBD2 identical over 9 bases. Germline V gene data show CDR1 as SGDLS and CDR2 as YYNGEE. CDR3 length equals 17 residues. V dropped 3 bases and J dropped 8; count of bases not matched to a gene: 15. The full variable domain, in which reference TRBV9 and TRBJ2-1 provide the parts outside the CDR3, is DSGVTQTPKHLITATGQRVTLRCSPRSGDLSVYWYQQSLDQGLQFLIQYYNGEERAKGNILERFSAQQFPDLHSELNLSSLELGDSALYFCASSAKLGRGGPDEQFFGPGTRLTVL.

This chain joins TRBV27 and TRBJ2-1; 8 nucleotides align to TRBD2. CDR1 is MNHEY and CDR2 is SMNVEV in the germline V gene (reference sequence). Trimming took 2 bases from V and 0 from J; bases not matched to a gene: 3. The CDR3 loop spans 16 amino acids. DNA of the CDR3: TGTGCCAGCAGTTTAGTTGGGACTAGCTCCTACAATGAGCAGTTCTTC. The encoded protein is CASSLVGTSSYNEQFF.

The chain joins TRBV9 to TRBJ2-1; D is possibly TRBD1 (5 bases). There are 15 residues in the CDR3. Germline V gene data show CDR1 as SGDLS and CDR2 as YYNGEE. The germline V and J ends were trimmed by 3 bases and 4 bases, with 14 bases remaining between them. The chain's CDR3 is CASSEHPDSYNEQFF. CDR3 DNA: TGTGCCAGCAGCGAACACCCAGACAGTTACAATGAGCAGTTCTTC.

The V call is TRBV9, the J call TRBJ2-1; the match to TRBD2 covers 9 bases. Trimming at V came to 4 bases and at J to 2 bases, leaving 7 bases not matched to a gene. Germline assignment: CDR1 SGDLS and CDR2 YYNGEE. The CDR3 contains 16 residues. The CDR3 bases are TGTGCCAGCAGCCCACTGGTAGCGGGGGCCTACAATGAGCAGTTCTTC. Encoded protein: CASSPLVAGAYNEQFF. Based on the CDR3 plus reference TRBV9 and TRBJ2-1, the full variable domain is DSGVTQTPKHLITATGQRVTLRCSPRSGDLSVYWYQQSLDQGLQFLIQYYNGEERAKGNILERFSAQQFPDLHSELNLSSLELGDSALYFCASSPLVAGAYNEQFFGPGTRLTVL.

The rearrangement joins TRBV7-9 to TRBJ2-3, with TRBD2 identical over 9 bases. CDR3 length: 16 amino acids. V trimming: 2 bases; J trimming: 1 base; junction bases outside the gene matches: 4. The germline gives CDR1 SEHNR, CDR2 FQNEAQ (reference sequence). The CDR3, as DNA: TGTGCCAGCAGCTTATTAGCGGGAGTCGGCACAGATACGCAGTATTTT. This translates into CASSLLAGVGTDTQYF.

V and J are TRBV29-1 and TRBJ2-5, with 12 bases that match TRBD2. Germline CDR1 SQVTM, CDR2 ANQGSEA. The CDR3 sequence is 15 residues long. The J segment lost 1 base and the V segment lost 6 bases, leaving 6 bases of the junction unmatched. The CDR3 sequence: CSVGTSGRTQETQYF. The CDR3 DNA is TGCAGCGTCGGGACTAGCGGGCGCACCCAAGAGACCCAGTACTTC.

This chain uses TRBV19 with TRBJ1-5; D not resolved. V was shortened by 7 bases and J by 0 bases, with 4 bases between the two germline ends. Per the germline V gene, CDR1 is LNHDA and CDR2 is SQIVND (reference sequence). The CDR3 runs to 12 residues. The CDR3 is CASTVSNQPQHF. CDR3 nucleotide sequence: TGTGCCAGTACCGTTAGCAATCAGCCCCAGCATTTT.

The rearrangement links TRBV7-2 to TRBJ1-2; possibly TRBD1 for D (6 bases). The CDR3 contains 14 residues. The germline V gene encodes CDR1 SGHTA and CDR2 FQGNSA. The V end lost 3 bases, the J end lost 4 bases, and 12 bases lay between the germline ends. The CDR3: CASSFIGGLYGYTF. DNA of the CDR3: TGTGCCAGCAGCTTTATTGGGGGCCTCTATGGCTACACCTTC.

The chain joins TRBV7-9 to TRBJ2-1; 7 bases line up with TRBD1. Trimming took 4 bases from V and 2 from J; bases not matched to a gene: 5. The germline gives CDR1 SEHNR, CDR2 FQNEAQ (reference sequence). The CDR3 runs 15 residues. The CDR3 DNA reads as TGTGCCAGCAGCTCTGGACAGGAGCCCTACAATGAGCAGTTCTTC. This sequence encodes CASSSGQEPYNEQFF.

V and J are TRBV5-1 and TRBJ2-1; D may be TRBD2 (5 bases). In germline, CDR1 is SGHRS, CDR2 YFSETQ. V lost 6 bases and J 1 base, leaving 14 bases between the germline ends. The CDR3 totals 15 residues. CDR3 residues: CASILGEGSYNEQFF. CDR3 DNA sequence: TGCGCCAGCATACTGGGAGAAGGATCCTACAATGAGCAGTTCTTC. Using reference TRBV5-1 and TRBJ2-1 for the parts outside the CDR3, the full variable domain is KAGVTQTPRYLIKTRGQQVTLSCSPISGHRSVSWYQQTPGQGLQFLFEYFSETQRNKGNFPGRFSGRQFSNSRSEMNVSTLELGDSALYLCASILGEGSYNEQFFGPGTRLTVL.

The J gene is TRBJ2-7, the V gene TRBV11-2; 8 positions agree with TRBD1. CDR3 length equals 14 residues. V gave up 3 bases and J gave up 4 bases; unmatched junction bases: 5. Looked up from germline, CDR1 is SGHAT and CDR2 is FQNNGV. This CDR3 is CASSLTGATYEQYV. CDR3 nucleotide sequence: TGTGCCAGCAGCTTGACAGGGGCGACATACGAGCAGTACGTC.

J is TRBJ1-6 and V is TRBV19, with D hard to call. Germline V gene sequence: CDR1 LNHDA, CDR2 SQIVND (reference sequence). The CDR3 consists of 15 residues. Trimming took 3 bases from V and 0 from J, leaving 6 bases between them. The CDR3, as DNA: TGTGCCAGTAGTATTGGCAGCTCCTATAATTCACCCCTCCACTTT. Amino acids: CASSIGSSYNSPLHF.

The genes are TRBV5-5 and TRBJ1-1; D is possibly TRBD1 (5 bases). Germline CDR1 and CDR2: SGHKS and YYEKEE (reference sequence). The CDR3 contains 15 residues. The V end was cut by 4 bases, the J end by 1 base, with 14 bases between. The CDR3 DNA is TGTGCCAGCAGCCCCTTCTTGACAGAGAACACTGAAGCTTTCTTT. As protein: CASSPFLTENTEAFF.